This T cell receptor (beta chain) was recorded in a study of blood T cell repertoires in COVID-19. About the study: From the United States, Italy and Spain came samples of acute and convalescent COVID-19. Sources were T cells, B-cell-depleted T cells, or PBMCs; the material itself was cDNA or gDNA.

In the original analysis: By means of reference gene primer amplification, nucleated cell counts were estimated. TCRdb keeps only in-frame clones here, not all; method: immunoSEQ multiplex PCR. Clonal size and the V and J genes are those of that table, whereas D and trimming came from the DNA. The sample lists 100,000 or so clones, around 90% seen once, with 5.7% in the top ten. This CDR3 has 17 residues. Germline-derived CDR1 and CDR2 are SGHNT and YENEEA. After removal of 1 base from V and 6 bases from J, the junction contained 9 bases not matched to a gene. The sequence derives from a man aged 65 to 85 with acute or convalescent COVID-19. The specimen was peripheral blood. The chain combines TRBV11-3 with TRBJ2-2, with 9 nucleotides matching TRBD1. CDR3 in DNA: TGTGCCAGCAGCTTAGGGGCCGGGACAGGGCATTCCGGGGAGCTGTTTTTT. It yields the protein CASSLGAGTGHSGELFF.